These 18 T cell receptor beta chains originate from one sample sequenced in a study of metastatic and nonmetastatic thyroid tumors. TCRdb reassembled clones from the PCR reads with MiXCR. This sample has around 42,000 clones; about an eighth occur once, and the top ten carry roughly 10%. No treatment of any kind had been given to any patient before thyroid surgery. The specimen was blood. The receptors originated from a male donor with papillary thyroid cancer or a benign thyroid nodule (not recorded which). Some clones in this sample may be carry-over from other donors' samples.

Notes on this clone: A much more abundant neighbour one base away suggests this may be a read error. Because it lacks the conserved phenylalanine or tryptophan at the end, this CDR3 is likely a read error. V is TRBV7-2 and J is TRBJ2-5; TRBD1 matches 11 bases. In germline, CDR1 is SGHTA, CDR2 FQGNSA. The CDR3 spans 14 residues. Trimming took 4 bases from V and 5 from J; bases not matched to a gene: 3. CDR3 sequence: CASSWDRGRETQYL. The CDR3 DNA is TGTGCCAGCAGCTGGGACAGGGGGAGGGAGACCCAGTACTTA.

This clone has at least ten counts. The chain combines TRBV12-3 or TRBV12-4 with TRBJ2-1, with a weak D call TRBD1 (7 bases). The CDR3 sequence is 14 residues long. Trimming pared 6 bases from V and 0 bases from J, leaving 9 bases between. The CDR3 loop is CASRRDSSYNEQFF. The CDR3 DNA sequence: TGTGCCAGCAGGCGGGACAGCTCCTACAATGAGCAGTTCTTC.

This clone has just a few counts. A clone one base away is much larger, so this may be a read error. The CDR3 loop reads CASSARSLSHNEQFF. For the CDR3, the DNA is TGTGCCAGCAGTGCCCGGTCCCTCTCCCACAATGAGCAGTTCTTC. The V and J genes are TRBV6-1 and TRBJ2-1; D gene unclear. CDR1 is MNHNS, CDR2 SASEGT, per germline. There are 15 residues in the CDR3.

Ten or more counts support this clone. The chain carries TRBV7-9 and TRBJ2-2; perhaps TRBD2 as D (5 bases). Trimming removed 2 bases from V and 6 bases from J, with 16 bases in between. CDR3 length: 16 residues. The germline CDR1 and CDR2 sequences are SEHNR and FQNEAQ (reference sequence). CDR3 amino acids: CASSLLGGSDPGELFF. CDR3 DNA sequence: TGTGCCAGCAGCTTATTAGGCGGGTCAGACCCCGGGGAGCTGTTTTTT.

This clone was seen at least ten times. V is TRBV4-1 and J is TRBJ1-1, with unresolved D. This CDR3 is 12 amino acids long. V lost 0 bases and J 11 bases, leaving 10 bases between the germline ends. Per germline, CDR1 MGHRA and CDR2 YSYEKL. CDR3 bases: TGCGCCAGCAGCCAAGATCGGGGAGGGGCTTTCTTT. Its protein product is CASSQDRGGAFF.

In regard to this clone: One end of the junction is discordant with germline, which a read error may explain. The chain combines TRBV7-9 with TRBJ2-6; D may match TRBD1 or TRBD2 (5 bases each). The CDR3 contains 10 residues. Germline loops: CDR1 SEHNR, CDR2 FQNEAQ (reference sequence). In nucleotides, the CDR3 is TGTGCCAGCACCGAACGGGACGGGCCTTTC. Protein product: CASTERDGPF.

This clone came up many times. The rearrangement joins TRBV30 to TRBJ1-2; maybe TRBD1 (5 bases). This CDR3 has 13 residues. Germline V gene lookup returns CDR1 GTSNPN and CDR2 SVGIG (reference sequence). Between the trimmed V and J ends, which lost 4 bases and 1 base, there was a span of 10 bases. CDR3 sequence: CAWIGQGNYGYTF. The CDR3 nucleotides read TGTGCCTGGATAGGGCAGGGTAACTATGGCTACACCTTC.

This clone was counted ten times or more. The chain uses TRBV7-8 and TRBJ1-2; D not resolved. The CDR3 is made up of 13 amino acids. V was cut by 5 bases and J by 4 bases, with 11 bases left in between. The germline gives CDR1 SGHVS, CDR2 FQNEAQ. The CDR3 here is CASSPTLPYGYTF. The DNA for the CDR3 is TGTGCCAGCAGCCCTACACTGCCCTATGGCTACACCTTC.

With respect to this clone: A junction end diverges from the germline sequence, so it may reflect a read error. The chain joins TRBV6-6 to TRBJ2-7, with D perhaps matching TRBD1 or TRBD2 (5 bases each). Germline V gene data show CDR1 as MNHNY and CDR2 as SVGAGI (reference sequence). The CDR3 consists of 14 residues. CDR3 protein: CASIYWGPTYEQYF. Here the CDR3 DNA reads TGTGCCAGCATTTACTGGGGACCTACCTACGAGCAGTACTTC.

This clone occurred many times. The chain has TRBV9 and TRBJ2-3; D is perhaps TRBD2 (6 bases). Looked up from germline, CDR1 is SGDLS and CDR2 is YYNGEE. Trimming removed 4 bases from V and 15 bases from J, with 21 bases in between. The CDR3 loop spans 13 amino acids. CDR3 region: CASSSLGRGQKYF. DNA for the CDR3: TGTGCCAGCAGCTCTCTAGGGCGGGGCCAGAAATATTTT.

This clone was seen at least ten times. In nucleotides, the CDR3 is TGTGCCAGTAGTATAGATGCCAGGGTCACCTACAATGAGCAGTTCTTC. Translating gives CASSIDARVTYNEQFF. The chain couples TRBV19 to TRBJ2-1; possible D gene TRBD1, 5 bases. CDR3 length: 16 residues. Trimming pared 0 bases from V and 2 bases from J, leaving 11 bases between. Germline V gives CDR1 LNHDA, CDR2 SQIVND (reference sequence). The full variable domain, completed using reference TRBV19 and TRBJ2-1, is DGGITQSPKYLFRKEGQNVTLSCEQNLNHDAMYWYRQDPGQGLRLIYYSQIVNDFQKGDIAEGYSVSREKKESFPLTVTSAQKNPTAFYLCASSIDARVTYNEQFFGPGTRLTVL.

This clone was seen repeatedly, ten times or more. The gene calls are TRBV6-1 and TRBJ2-1; the match to TRBD2 covers 7 bases. The germline CDR1 and CDR2 sequences are MNHNS and SASEGT. This CDR3 has 14 amino acids. J gave up 13 bases and V 0 bases, and 9 bases lay outside the gene matches. The CDR3 sequence is CASSEAGGPVNQFF. The DNA of the CDR3 is TGTGCCAGCAGTGAAGCGGGAGGGCCTGTTAATCAGTTCTTC.

The table lists this clone with many counts. The chain links TRBV19 to TRBJ1-5; 9 nucleotides match TRBD1. V lost 4 bases to trimming and J lost 4 bases; unmatched junction nucleotides: 5. The length of the CDR3 is 15 residues. Germline assignment: CDR1 LNHDA and CDR2 SQIVND (reference sequence). CDR3 DNA: TGTGCCAGTAGTACCGGGACAGGGACGAATCAGCCCCAGCATTTT. Translated, it gives CASSTGTGTNQPQHF.

There are many counts of this clone. The chain joins TRBV5-1 to TRBJ2-7; 10 nucleotides agree with TRBD1. The germline gives CDR1 SGHRS, CDR2 YFSETQ. The CDR3 runs to 13 residues. V lost 4 bases and J lost 5; bases outside the gene matches: 3. CDR3 sequence: CASSRDRGDEQYF. CDR3 bases: TGCGCCAGCAGCAGGGACAGGGGTGACGAGCAGTACTTC.

This clone was recorded many times. This CDR3 is also generated by other DNA sequences in the sample. The J gene is TRBJ1-5, the V gene TRBV24-1, with TRBD1 identical over 7 bases. Trimming took 9 bases from V and 4 from J; bases not matched to a gene: 2. The V gene's germline CDR1 is KGHDR and CDR2 SFDVKD. The CDR3 length is 12 residues. CDR3 nucleotides: TGTGCCACCGGGGACAGTAATCAGCCCCAGCATTTT. Protein sequence: CATGDSNQPQHF.

This clone was counted at least ten times. CDR3 region: CASSSTSGGHPYEQYF. The CDR3 region has the DNA TGTGCCAGCAGTTCCACTAGCGGGGGCCACCCTTATGAGCAGTATTTT. This chain connects TRBV28 to TRBJ2-3; 11 bases fit TRBD2. Trimming at V came to 4 bases and at J to 11 bases, leaving 14 bases not matched to a gene. CDR1 is MDHEN and CDR2 is SYDVKM in the germline V gene. The CDR3 spans 16 residues.

Judged by abundance, this clone is medium-sized. The chain uses TRBV6-2 or TRBV6-3 and TRBJ1-2; 8 bases align to TRBD1. The ends lost 8 bases at V and 4 bases at J; junction bases unmatched: 9. The germline V gene has CDR1 MNHEY and CDR2 SVGEGT. This CDR3 spans 14 amino acids. The CDR3, as DNA: TGTGCCAGCGGGACAAGGACAGGGATCTATGGCTACACCTTC. Amino acid sequence: CASGTRTGIYGYTF.

This clone was counted at least ten times. V gene TRBV2 combines with J gene TRBJ1-1; D may be TRBD1 (6 bases). This CDR3 spans 14 amino acids. V lost 6 bases, J lost 10 bases, and 21 bases lay in between. Germline CDR1 SNHLY, CDR2 FYNNEI. The CDR3 region has the DNA TGTGCCAGCAGAGGCCAGGGGACTCTGGGTGGAGCTTTCTTT. Protein: CASRGQGTLGGAFF.